This T cell receptor (beta chain) was recovered during a study of cytomegalovirus exposure and HLA in healthy donors. The study's findings and limits: Likely technical artifact: a cluster of highly shared sequence variants. Among TCR beta chains, those listed as cytomegalovirus-associated numbered about 160. After further analysis at a later stage, around 17,000 TCR beta sequences were associated with HLA alleles at 0.05 false discovery rate.

As for this clone: What it binds is unknown.

Primers included in the PCR were 60 Vbeta and 13 Jbeta primers. Measured with immunoSEQ multiplex PCR; TCRdb has only the in-frame clones, and not every one. The data contain about 180,000 clones, approximately 80% of them singletons. Sequenced input: PBMCs. The receptor was isolated from a man younger than 35 in good health and CMV-seronegative.

CDR3 bases: TGTGCCTGGAGCCCACGGGTCGGGGTGGTTAGCAATCAGCCCCAGCATTTT. Translated, it gives CAWSPRVGVVSNQPQHF. The rearrangement links TRBV30 to TRBJ1-5; no firm D call. With 3 bases removed from V and 0 bases from J, the gap between germline ends came to 18 bases. This CDR3 is 17 amino acids long. From germline, CDR1 is GTSNPN and CDR2 SVGIG (reference sequence).